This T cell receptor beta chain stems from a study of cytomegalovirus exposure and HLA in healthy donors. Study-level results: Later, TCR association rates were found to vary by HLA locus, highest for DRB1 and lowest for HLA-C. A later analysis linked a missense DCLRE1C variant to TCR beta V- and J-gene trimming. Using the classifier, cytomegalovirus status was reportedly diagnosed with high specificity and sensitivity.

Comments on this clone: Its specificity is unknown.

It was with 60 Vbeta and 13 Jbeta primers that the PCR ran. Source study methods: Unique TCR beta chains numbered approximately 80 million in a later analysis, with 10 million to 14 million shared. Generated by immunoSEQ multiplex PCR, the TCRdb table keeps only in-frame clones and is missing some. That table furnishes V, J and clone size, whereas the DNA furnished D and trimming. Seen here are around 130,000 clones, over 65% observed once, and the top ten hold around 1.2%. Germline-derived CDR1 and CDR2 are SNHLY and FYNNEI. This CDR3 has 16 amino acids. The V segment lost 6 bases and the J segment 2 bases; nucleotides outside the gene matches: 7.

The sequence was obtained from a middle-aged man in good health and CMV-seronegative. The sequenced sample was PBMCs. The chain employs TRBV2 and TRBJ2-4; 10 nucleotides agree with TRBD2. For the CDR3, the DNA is TGTGCCAGCAGGACTAGCGGGTGGATAACCAAAAACATTCAGTACTTC. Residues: CASRTSGWITKNIQYF.